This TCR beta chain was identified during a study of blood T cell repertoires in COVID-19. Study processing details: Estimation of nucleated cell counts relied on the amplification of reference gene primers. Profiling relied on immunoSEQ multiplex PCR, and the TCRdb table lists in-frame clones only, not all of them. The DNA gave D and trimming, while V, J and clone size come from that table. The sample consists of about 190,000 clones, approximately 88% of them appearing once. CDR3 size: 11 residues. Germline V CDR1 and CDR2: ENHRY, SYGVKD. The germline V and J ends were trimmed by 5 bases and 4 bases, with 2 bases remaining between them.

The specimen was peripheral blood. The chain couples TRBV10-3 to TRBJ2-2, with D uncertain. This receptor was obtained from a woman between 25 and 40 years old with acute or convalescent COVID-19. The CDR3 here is CAISLTGELFF. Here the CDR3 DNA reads TGTGCCATCAGTCTCACCGGGGAGCTGTTTTTT.